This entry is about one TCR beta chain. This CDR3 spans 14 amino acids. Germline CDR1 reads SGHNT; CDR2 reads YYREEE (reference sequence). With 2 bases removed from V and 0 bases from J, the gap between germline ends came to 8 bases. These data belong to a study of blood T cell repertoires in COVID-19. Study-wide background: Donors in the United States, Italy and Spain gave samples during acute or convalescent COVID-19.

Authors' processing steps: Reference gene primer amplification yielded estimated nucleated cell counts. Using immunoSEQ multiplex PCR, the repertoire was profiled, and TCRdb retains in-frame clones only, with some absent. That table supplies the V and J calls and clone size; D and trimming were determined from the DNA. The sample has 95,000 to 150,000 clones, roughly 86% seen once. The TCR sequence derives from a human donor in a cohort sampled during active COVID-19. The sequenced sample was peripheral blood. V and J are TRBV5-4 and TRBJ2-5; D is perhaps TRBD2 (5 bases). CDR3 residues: CASSLPDYQETQYF. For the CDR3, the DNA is TGTGCCAGCAGCTTACCGGACTACCAAGAGACCCAGTACTTC.